A single sample gave rise to the 27 T cell receptor beta chains below, sequenced in a study of identical twins (dated by TCRdb to 2015 to 2016). The library came from 5' RACE. Data came from an Illumina HiSeq 2000. TCRdb handled the public reads itself, with Q25 trimming in fastp and clone calling in MiXCR, and kept productive beta chains. Identical CDR3 protein sequences are pooled into one entry, listed with their most common genes and DNA. A total of roughly 1,500,000 distinct CDR3 sequences appear in this sample, roughly 35% of them only once. The ten largest make up more than 0.25% of the sample. Sequenced material: cord blood. The receptors originated from a newborn girl in good health.

The table lists this clonotype with many counts. The chain employs TRBV29-1 and TRBJ1-6; no reliable D call. V lost 5 bases to trimming and J lost 6 bases, with 14 bases between them. The CDR3 runs to 14 residues. The germline V gene encodes CDR1 SQVTM and CDR2 ANQGSEA. CDR3 nucleotides: TGCAGCGTTACCATAGGGATTGGTAATTCACCCCTCCACTTT. This sequence encodes CSVTIGIGNSPLHF.

Only a few counts were recorded for this clonotype. V and J are TRBV7-2 and TRBJ1-2; D is ambiguous. Germline V gives CDR1 SGHTA, CDR2 FQGNSA. The CDR3 is 14 residues long. Trimming removed 2 bases from V and 1 base from J, with 8 bases in between. The CDR3 protein is CASSLKSSNYGYTF. CDR3 coding DNA: TGTGCCAGCAGCTTAAAGAGTAGTAACTATGGCTACACCTTC. The complete variable domain, with remaining parts taken from reference TRBV7-2 and TRBJ1-2, reads GAGVSQSPSNKVTEKGKDVELRCDPISGHTALYWYRQSLGQGLEFLIYFQGNSAPDKSGLPSDRFSAERTGGSVSTLTIQRTQQEDSAVYLCASSLKSSNYGYTFGSGTRLTVV.

The V call is TRBV20-1, the J call TRBJ2-3; 8 nucleotides agree with TRBD2. The CDR3 runs 16 residues. Germline-derived CDR1 and CDR2 are DFQATT and SNEGSKA (reference sequence). With 0 bases clipped from V and 5 bases from J, the junction kept 10 bases outside the gene matches. The CDR3 region is CSARDAPGGPEDTQYF. DNA of the CDR3: TGCAGTGCTAGAGATGCTCCGGGGGGGCCGGAAGATACGCAGTATTTT.

Concerning this clonotype itself: One junction end does not reproduce the germline sequence, and a read error may be involved. This CDR3 reads CASSLRQGDYNEQFF. The CDR3 coding sequence is TGTGCCAGCAGTTTAAGACAGGGAGATTACAATGAGCAGTTCTTC. The chain recombines TRBV5-1 with TRBJ2-1; 7 nucleotides align to TRBD1. Germline V gene lookup returns CDR1 SGHRS and CDR2 YFSETQ. This CDR3 is 15 amino acids long.

The chain uses TRBV27 and TRBJ2-1; D gene uncertain. With 3 bases removed from V and 4 bases from J, the gap between germline ends came to 13 bases. CDR1 is MNHEY and CDR2 is SMNVEV in the germline V gene (reference sequence). CDR3 length: 15 residues. The CDR3 DNA reads TGTGCCAGCAGTTTTACACGTGTGGGGTACAATGAGCAGTTCTTC. Translated: CASSFTRVGYNEQFF.

The V call is TRBV5-4, the J call TRBJ2-1; 8 bases align to TRBD1. V was pared by 5 bases and J by 0 bases, with 4 bases of the junction left unmatched. Germline values: CDR1 SGHNT, CDR2 YYREEE (reference sequence). The CDR3 has 15 residues. The CDR3 is CASRRQGSSYNEQFF. For the CDR3, the DNA is TGTGCCAGCAGGCGACAGGGGAGCTCCTACAATGAGCAGTTCTTC.

V gene TRBV25-1 combines with J gene TRBJ2-7, with D tentatively TRBD1 (5 bases). The length of the CDR3 is 13 residues. V gave up 3 bases and J gave up 2 bases, with 8 bases separating them. From germline, CDR1 is MGHDK and CDR2 SYGVNS. The CDR3 sequence: CASSEGRAYEQYF. The CDR3 region has the DNA TGTGCCAGCAGTGAGGGCAGGGCCTACGAGCAGTACTTC.

V gene TRBV6-1 combines with J gene TRBJ1-5; TRBD1 might be the D (6 bases). Trimming removed 5 bases at V and 3 bases at J, with 17 bases between. Germline values: CDR1 MNHNS, CDR2 SASEGT. This CDR3 comprises 16 residues. CDR3 sequence: CASSQGHGQPNQPQHF. Here the CDR3 DNA reads TGTGCCAGCAGTCAAGGCCATGGACAGCCCAATCAGCCCCAGCATTTT.

This clonotype was observed a few times. The V call is TRBV7-2, the J call TRBJ2-1; D not resolved. Deletions cut 0 bases from V and 0 bases from J, with 9 bases between. The CDR3 runs 16 residues. Germline V lookup: CDR1 SGHTA, CDR2 FQGNSA. CDR3 in amino acids: CASSLAALSSYNEQFF. The CDR3 DNA is TGTGCCAGCAGCTTAGCGGCGCTGAGCTCCTACAATGAGCAGTTCTTC.

This chain connects TRBV28 to TRBJ2-2; D may be TRBD2 (6 bases). Per germline, CDR1 MDHEN and CDR2 SYDVKM. The CDR3 length is 16 residues. Trimming took 3 bases from V and 1 from J, leaving 12 bases between them. CDR3 in DNA: TGTGCCAGCAGTTTCCGCCGGCGGGGGAACACCGGGGAGCTGTTTTTT. Protein product: CASSFRRRGNTGELFF.

This clonotype was picked up many times. The chain links TRBV12-3 or TRBV12-4 to TRBJ2-4; tentatively, D is TRBD1 (5 bases). The CDR3 runs 14 residues. Trimming took 3 bases from V and 0 from J, leaving 6 bases between them. CDR3: CASSFRVAKNIQYF. As DNA, the CDR3 is TGTGCCAGCAGTTTCAGGGTAGCCAAAAACATTCAGTACTTC.

The chain is built from TRBV5-1 and TRBJ2-3, with 11 bases aligning to TRBD2. There are 20 residues in the CDR3. Germline loops: CDR1 SGHRS, CDR2 YFSETQ. V dropped 4 bases and J dropped 0; count of bases not matched to a gene: 16. The CDR3 here is CASSLKQTLAGAHSTDTQYF. The CDR3 region has the DNA TGCGCCAGCAGCCTCAAGCAGACACTAGCGGGGGCCCACAGCACAGATACGCAGTATTTT.

The chain joins TRBV27 to TRBJ2-4; 10 bases map to TRBD2. The end of the DNA is better explained by TRBJ2-7, so the J call may be wrong. There are 15 residues in the CDR3. Germline V gene sequence: CDR1 MNHEY, CDR2 SMNVEV (reference sequence). The CDR3 here is CASRPSLAGHYEQYF. The CDR3 bases are TGTGCCAGCAGACCCTCACTAGCGGGGCATTACGAGCAGTACTTC.

The CDR3 nucleotides are TGTGCCAGCAACCAGGGGGCAGGAGATACGCAGTATTTT. Residues: CASNQGAGDTQYF. The chain couples TRBV13 to TRBJ2-3, with 8 nucleotides matching TRBD1. The germline V gene has CDR1 PRHDT and CDR2 FYEKMQ (reference sequence). The CDR3 has 13 amino acids. With V trimmed by 7 bases and J by 5 bases, 5 bases remained unmatched.

This clonotype showed up many times. V usage is TRBV28 and J usage is TRBJ2-7; possibly TRBD2 for D (5 bases). This CDR3 spans 12 amino acids. V lost 6 bases to trimming and J lost 0 bases, with 6 bases between them. Per germline, CDR1 MDHEN and CDR2 SYDVKM. CDR3 DNA: TGTGCCAGCAGGGACTTCTCCTACGAGCAGTACTTC. This gives the protein CASRDFSYEQYF. Combining the CDR3 with reference TRBV28 and TRBJ2-7 gives the whole variable domain DVKVTQSSRYLVKRTGEKVFLECVQDMDHENMFWYRQDPGLGLRLIYFSYDVKMKEKGDIPEGYSVSREKKERFSLILESASTNQTSMYLCASRDFSYEQYFGPGTRLTVT.

The CDR3 loop reads CASSPNLGTDIANYGYTF. DNA of the CDR3: TGTGCCAGCAGCCCCAACTTGGGGACAGACATCGCTAACTATGGCTACACCTTC. The chain uses TRBV6-1 and TRBJ1-2; the match to TRBD1 covers 7 bases. With V trimmed by 6 bases and J by 0 bases, 16 bases remained unmatched. Germline V gene lookup returns CDR1 MNHNS and CDR2 SASEGT. CDR3 length: 18 amino acids.

The chain recombines TRBV28 with TRBJ2-7; 7 nucleotides line up with TRBD1. The CDR3 totals 15 residues. Germline CDR1 and CDR2: MDHEN and SYDVKM. Trimming at V came to 5 bases and at J to 2 bases, leaving 9 bases not matched to a gene. The CDR3 DNA reads TGTGCCAGCAGTAGACCCGGGACAGCGACCTACGAGCAGTACTTC. Protein product: CASSRPGTATYEQYF.

CDR3 nucleotides: TGCAGCGGGCATCGACAGGGGAACACTGAAGCTTTCTTT. Protein: CSGHRQGNTEAFF. J is TRBJ1-1 and V is TRBV29-1; 7 bases map to TRBD1. The CDR3 length is 13 residues. Germline CDR1 reads SQVTM; CDR2 reads ANQGSEA. V lost 7 bases and J lost 1; bases outside the gene matches: 6.

This chain connects TRBV6-5 to TRBJ2-1; 14 bases fit TRBD2. The CDR3 extends over 17 amino acids. With 5 bases clipped from V and 9 bases from J, the junction kept 12 bases outside the gene matches. CDR1 MNHEY and CDR2 SVGAGI come from the germline V gene. The CDR3 sequence is CASSQLGTSGSRPEQFF. The DNA of the CDR3 is TGTGCCAGCAGTCAGCTCGGGACTAGCGGGAGTCGTCCTGAGCAGTTCTTC.

This clonotype was seen at least ten times. The chain employs TRBV29-1 and TRBJ2-3, with a possible D match to TRBD2 (6 bases). Germline lookup yields CDR1 SQVTM and CDR2 ANQGSEA. This CDR3 is 13 amino acids long. Trimming took off 5 bases at V and 0 bases at J, with 9 bases between the two ends. CDR3 coding DNA: TGCAGCGTTTCACTAGCTAGCACAGATACGCAGTATTTT. It encodes CSVSLASTDTQYF.

About this clonotype: With a much larger clone just one base away, this may be a read error. CDR3 nucleotide sequence: TGTGCCATCAGTGAGTCGAAAGCGAGCACAGATACGCAGTATTTT. Protein: CAISESKASTDTQYF. V usage is TRBV10-3 and J usage is TRBJ2-3; D is unresolved. This CDR3 spans 15 amino acids. The germline V and J ends were trimmed by 0 bases and 0 bases, with 7 bases remaining between them. Germline V gives CDR1 ENHRY, CDR2 SYGVKD.

This clonotype appeared once. The chain links TRBV6-5 to TRBJ2-1; D is possibly TRBD2 (6 bases). CDR3 length: 11 amino acids. Trimming stripped 4 bases from V and 12 bases from J, with 10 bases between. From germline, CDR1 is MNHEY and CDR2 SVGAGI. The CDR3 DNA sequence: TGTGCCAGCAGTTCGCCTAGCGTGCAGTTCTTC. Encoded protein: CASSSPSVQFF.

This clonotype was seen just once. This chain joins TRBV6-1 and TRBJ1-2, with D hard to call. V lost 4 bases to trimming and J lost 4 bases, with 16 bases between them. The V gene's germline CDR1 is MNHNS and CDR2 SASEGT. CDR3 length equals 15 residues. CDR3 protein: CASSATETLGYGYTF. The CDR3 DNA reads TGTGCCAGCAGTGCGACGGAAACACTTGGCTATGGCTACACCTTC.

The CDR3 bases are TGCGCCAGCAGCTTGGCCGGGCTAGCGGGAAAGACCTACAATGAGCAGTACTTC. This codes for CASSLAGLAGKTYNEQYF. The chain carries TRBV5-1 and TRBJ2-1, with 9 bases matching TRBD2. The end of the DNA aligns better with TRBJ2-7, so the J call may be wrong. The CDR3 covers 18 residues. Germline CDR1 is SGHRS and CDR2 is YFSETQ.

The chain joins TRBV29-1 to TRBJ1-2; D is uncertain. CDR3 length equals 12 residues. Between the trimmed V and J ends, which lost 6 bases and 3 bases, there was a span of 11 bases. In germline, CDR1 is SQVTM, CDR2 ANQGSEA. CDR3 in amino acids: CSVASLDYGYTF. DNA of the CDR3: TGCAGCGTCGCAAGCCTGGACTATGGCTACACCTTC.

This clonotype came up many times. The V call is TRBV6-5, the J call TRBJ1-2; TRBD1 might be the D (6 bases). The CDR3 spans 16 residues. V was shortened by 4 bases and J by 0 bases, with 15 bases between the two germline ends. CDR1 is MNHEY, CDR2 SVGAGI, per germline. The CDR3 reads CASSFTGLGPNYGYTF. The CDR3 coding sequence is TGTGCCAGCAGTTTCACAGGGCTTGGACCTAACTATGGCTACACCTTC.

The rearrangement joins TRBV24-1 to TRBJ2-5, with 8 positions matching TRBD1. Unmatched junction bases numbered 0, after V lost 2 bases and J lost 5 bases. Germline CDR1 reads KGHDR; CDR2 reads SFDVKD. CDR3 size: 13 residues. DNA of the CDR3: TGTGCCACCAGTGATTGGGACAGGGAGACCCAGTACTTC. Translating it yields CATSDWDRETQYF.